The 20 T cell receptor beta chains below were found in one sample sequenced in a study of T cell repertoires in cytomegalovirus infection. TCRdb redid the calling of the reads with MiXCR, one entry per CDR3 protein. Of approximately 730,000 distinct CDR3 sequences listed, around 31% were seen once; the top ten hold 18%. These receptors are not linked to any known antigen. Sequenced here: cultured PBMCs, sampled from culture after CMV antigen stimulation. Source of these receptors: a human donor in good health (CMV status not recorded). Some clones in this sample may be carry-over from other donors' samples.

This chain joins TRBV11-3 and TRBJ1-1, with no clear D. The CDR3 is 16 residues long. Germline loops: CDR1 SGHNT, CDR2 YENEEA. The ends were cut back, 0 bases at V and 6 bases at J, with 17 bases in the middle. CDR3 sequence: CASSLDFGAKGPEAFF. The CDR3 DNA follows: TGTGCCAGCAGCTTAGATTTCGGCGCAAAGGGTCCTGAAGCTTTCTTT. Drawing the rest from reference TRBV11-3 and TRBJ1-1, the complete variable domain is EAGVVQSPRYKIIEKKQPVAFWCNPISGHNTLYWYLQNLGQGPELLIRYENEEAVDDSQLPKDRFSAERLKGVDSTLKIQPAELGDSAVYLCASSLDFGAKGPEAFFGQGTRLTVV.

This clonotype was recorded many times. The V gene is TRBV7-2, the J gene TRBJ1-1, with no clear D. CDR3 length equals 13 residues. V was clipped by 5 bases and J by 3 bases, with 10 bases between them. Germline V lookup: CDR1 SGHTA, CDR2 FQGNSA. The CDR3 spells CASSLISYTEAFF. DNA of the CDR3: TGTGCCAGCAGCCTGATAAGTTACACTGAAGCTTTCTTT.

This rearrangement joins TRBV20-1 to TRBJ2-1; 11 positions match TRBD1. Germline CDR1 is DFQATT and CDR2 is SNEGSKA (reference sequence). CDR3 length: 17 residues. The J segment lost 3 bases and the V segment lost 6 bases, leaving 13 bases of the junction unmatched. CDR3 nucleotides: TGCAGTGCCCTCGACTCTACCGGGACAGGGGGCTACAATGAGCAGTTCTTC. Translating gives CSALDSTGTGGYNEQFF.

The rearrangement uses TRBV7-8 and TRBJ1-4, with D possibly matching TRBD1 (5 bases). CDR1 is SGHVS, CDR2 FQNEAQ, per germline. V shed 1 base and J shed 5 bases, with 11 bases lying between them. The CDR3 covers 15 residues. CDR3 bases: TGTGCCAGCAGCTTAGGGACCCGGGGGAATGAAAAACTGTTTTTT. Encoded protein: CASSLGTRGNEKLFF.

This clonotype was observed many times. V is TRBV7-2 and J is TRBJ1-5; 8 bases line up with TRBD1. The CDR3 spans 14 residues. CDR1 SGHTA and CDR2 FQGNSA come from the germline V gene. V shed 5 bases, J shed 6 bases, and the junction held 6 bases outside the gene matches. CDR3 sequence reads: CASSRDRGSQPQHF. The CDR3 nucleotides read TGTGCCAGCAGCAGAGACAGGGGTAGTCAGCCCCAGCATTTT.

This clonotype was seen many times. The CDR3 DNA reads TGCGCCAGCAGCCGCCTAGGACAGGGGGTATACATGAACACTGAAGCTTTCTTT. Protein product: CASSRLGQGVYMNTEAFF. The rearrangement uses TRBV4-1 and TRBJ1-1; the match to TRBD1 covers 10 bases. Germline CDR1 reads MGHRA; CDR2 reads YSYEKL. V lost 4 bases and J lost 0; bases outside the gene matches: 11. There are 18 residues in the CDR3.

This chain's CDR3 is CASRSRNTIYF. The CDR3 coding sequence is TGTGCCAGTAGGAGCCGGAACACCATATATTTT. This chain connects TRBV19 to TRBJ1-3; D remains unclear. The CDR3 has 11 amino acids. Trimming stripped 6 bases from V and 7 bases from J, with 7 bases between. Germline V gene sequence: CDR1 LNHDA, CDR2 SQIVND (reference sequence).

The chain is built from TRBV12-3 or TRBV12-4 and TRBJ1-5, with 8 positions matching TRBD1. The ends lost 5 bases at V and 0 bases at J; junction bases unmatched: 3. This CDR3 contains 15 residues. The CDR3 DNA follows: TGTGCCAGCAGTGGACAGGGTGTTAGCAATCAGCCCCAGCATTTT. Protein product: CASSGQGVSNQPQHF.

This clonotype came up a few times. The chain links TRBV7-6 to TRBJ2-7; D assignment may be TRBD1 or TRBD2 (5 bases each). CDR1 and CDR2 (germline): SGHVS, FNYEAQ. The CDR3 is 15 residues long. The V gene lost 0 bases and the J gene lost 2 bases, with 11 bases spanning the gap. The CDR3 region is CASSLAGDGPYEQYF. The CDR3 DNA sequence: TGTGCCAGCAGCTTAGCCGGGGACGGCCCCTACGAGCAGTACTTC.

This clonotype was observed at least ten times. This chain uses TRBV7-2 with TRBJ2-3; D call uncertain. Germline-derived CDR1 and CDR2 are SGHTA and FQGNSA. V was shortened by 4 bases and J by 11 bases, with 16 bases between the two germline ends. CDR3 length: 13 residues. The chain's CDR3 is CASSSQNRFWQYF. For the CDR3, the DNA is TGTGCCAGCAGCTCACAAAATCGGTTCTGGCAGTATTTT.

The V gene is TRBV12-3 or TRBV12-4, the J gene TRBJ2-7; TRBD1 is a possible D gene (6 bases). The CDR3 extends over 15 amino acids. V lost 5 bases, J lost 6 bases, and 20 bases lay in between. CDR3 region: CASSPGTRDVGEQYF. DNA for the CDR3: TGTGCCAGCAGTCCCGGGACACGGGATGTTGGCGAGCAGTACTTC.

This clonotype was observed a handful of times. The V gene is TRBV6-1, the J gene TRBJ1-4; no reliable D call. With 5 bases removed from V and 8 bases from J, the gap between germline ends came to 15 bases. CDR1 is MNHNS, CDR2 SASEGT, per germline. CDR3 size: 14 residues. The CDR3 spells CASSSHRGTEKLFF. The CDR3 region has the DNA TGTGCCAGCAGTTCCCACCGTGGAACCGAAAAACTGTTTTTT.

The chain carries TRBV19 and TRBJ2-3; D is possibly TRBD2 (6 bases). CDR1 is LNHDA, CDR2 SQIVND, per germline (reference sequence). The CDR3 runs to 14 residues. V shed 5 bases and J shed 6 bases, with 15 bases lying between them. The DNA for the CDR3 is TGTGCCAGTAGTGTGGGACTCGACTCGGATACGCAGTATTTT. It encodes CASSVGLDSDTQYF. Variable domain in full (rest from reference TRBV19 and TRBJ2-3): DGGITQSPKYLFRKEGQNVTLSCEQNLNHDAMYWYRQDPGQGLRLIYYSQIVNDFQKGDIAEGYSVSREKKESFPLTVTSAQKNPTAFYLCASSVGLDSDTQYFGPGTRLTVL.

This chain uses TRBV7-2 with TRBJ2-2, with D perhaps TRBD2 (5 bases). The CDR3 is 18 residues long. Germline loops: CDR1 SGHTA, CDR2 FQGNSA. The germline V and J ends were trimmed by 2 bases and 0 bases, with 16 bases remaining between them. Written as DNA, the CDR3 is TGTGCCAGCAGCTTAAGGCGGGCACTTACCGCGAACACCGGGGAGCTGTTTTTT. It codes for CASSLRRALTANTGELFF.

This clonotype occurred many times. The chain combines TRBV7-2 with TRBJ2-2; 13 nucleotides line up with TRBD2. Per germline, CDR1 SGHTA and CDR2 FQGNSA. V lost 5 bases and J lost 1; bases outside the gene matches: 7. The CDR3 loop spans 18 amino acids. The CDR3 reads CASSPRLAGGLNTGELFF. CDR3 nucleotides: TGTGCCAGCAGCCCGCGACTAGCGGGGGGTCTGAACACCGGGGAGCTGTTTTTT.

This rearrangement joins TRBV10-3 to TRBJ1-2; 11 nucleotides line up with TRBD1. The CDR3 is 13 amino acids. The germline gives CDR1 ENHRY, CDR2 SYGVKD. With 6 bases clipped from V and 8 bases from J, the junction kept 5 bases outside the gene matches. CDR3 loop: CAISRTGGEGYTF. The CDR3 DNA is TGTGCCATCAGCAGGACAGGGGGCGAGGGCTACACCTTC.

This clonotype was detected a few times. The conserved final phenylalanine or tryptophan is absent from the CDR3, which likely points to a read error. It is unclear where the CDR3 begins or ends on the DNA, so no DNA is shown, and the CDR3 is as TCRdb lists it. The chain employs TRBV7-9 and TRBJ1-6. The CDR3 totals 11 residues, both ends included. Germline V gene lookup returns CDR1 SEHNR and CDR2 FQNEAQ (reference sequence). CDR3 in amino acids: CASSLIASNFL.

This chain connects TRBV7-8 to TRBJ1-3; D not certain. Trimming removed 0 bases from V and 3 bases from J, with 9 bases in between. The CDR3 totals 15 residues. Germline CDR1 reads SGHVS; CDR2 reads FQNEAQ. CDR3 coding DNA: TGTGCCAGCAGCTTAGCGGGTTGGGGTGGAAACACCATATATTTT. Protein: CASSLAGWGGNTIYF. The full variable domain, its missing parts supplied by reference TRBV7-8 and TRBJ1-3, is GAGVSQSPRYKVAKRGQDVALRCDPISGHVSLFWYQQALGQGPEFLTYFQNEAQLDKSGLPSDRFFAERPEGSVSTLKIQRTQQEDSAVYLCASSLAGWGGNTIYFGEGSWLTVV.

The CDR3 region has the DNA TGCAGTGCCCAGACAGACACGAACACTGAAGCTTTCTTT. It translates to CSAQTDTNTEAFF. The rearrangement joins TRBV20-1 to TRBJ1-1; tentatively, D is TRBD1 (5 bases). The CDR3 has 13 amino acids. Trimming left V 6 bases short and J 1 base short, with 12 bases between. CDR1 and CDR2 (germline): DFQATT, SNEGSKA (reference sequence).

This rearrangement joins TRBV4-1 to TRBJ1-1; no clear D. Deletions cut 4 bases from V and 0 bases from J, with 15 bases between. Germline assignment: CDR1 MGHRA and CDR2 YSYEKL. This CDR3 is built from 16 residues. The DNA of the CDR3 is TGCGCCAGCAGCCGACGGGCTTCGGATATGAACACTGAAGCTTTCTTT. Protein: CASSRRASDMNTEAFF.